This is a list of T cell receptor beta chains from one sample in a study of cytomegalovirus exposure and HLA in healthy donors. The assay was immunoSEQ multiplex PCR, and TCRdb's table has in-frame clones only and misses some. The profile shows over 150,000 clones, just under 80% of them singletons. Material for sequencing was PBMCs. The receptors shown here come from a woman aged 50 to 65 in good health and CMV-seropositive. The CDR3 runs from the conserved cysteine through the conserved F or W. D genes are given only for firm matches. Size is omitted from some rows. Given values are once, few, many or a class for expanded clones.

j_call d_call clone_size v_call cdr3_aa cdr3_nt
TRBJ2-5 NA NA TRBV18 CASSPQGETQYF TGTGCCAGCTCACCACAGGGGGAGACCCAGTACTTC
TRBJ1-1 NA NA TRBV30 CAWAGGSIEAFF TGTGCCTGGGCGGGGGGCAGCATTGAAGCTTTCTTT
TRBJ2-1 TRBD2 NA TRBV27 CASTSRRGGQYEQFF TGTGCCAGCACCTCCCGGCGGGGGGGCCAATATGAGCAGTTCTTC
TRBJ2-3 TRBD1 NA TRBV7-9 CASSSSDRGRFTDTQYF TGTGCCAGCAGCTCATCGGACAGGGGGCGCTTCACAGATACGCAGTATTTT
TRBJ1-1 TRBD1 NA TRBV29-1 CSAEGTATNTEAFF TGCAGCGCTGAAGGGACAGCTACGAACACTGAAGCTTTCTTT
TRBJ1-4 TRBD1 NA TRBV6-5 CASSPQGAYEKLFF TGTGCCAGCAGTCCACAGGGGGCGTATGAAAAACTGTTTTTT
TRBJ2-7 TRBD2 NA TRBV9 CASSAAGGDYEQYF TGTGCCAGCAGCGCCGCGGGGGGGGACTACGAGCAGTACTTC
TRBJ2-5 NA NA TRBV2 CASSFLSETQYF TGTGCCAGCAGTTTTTTATCAGAGACCCAGTACTTC
TRBJ2-1 TRBD2 NA TRBV10-3 CATSGTSGGDEQFF TGTGCCACCTCCGGGACTAGCGGGGGGGATGAGCAGTTCTTC
TRBJ1-1 NA NA TRBV5-1 CASSLDSANTEAFF TGCGCCAGCAGCTTGGACAGTGCGAACACTGAAGCTTTCTTT
TRBJ2-7 TRBD1 NA TRBV6-4 CASSGPQDRSVADYEQYF TGTGCCAGCAGTGGACCCCAGGACAGGTCGGTTGCGGACTACGAGCAGTACTTC
TRBJ1-2 NA NA TRBV6-5 CASSYRGTLNSYTF TGTGCCAGCAGTTATCGGGGGACTTTGAATAGCTACACCTTC
TRBJ2-7 NA NA TRBV15 CATSRDSAVREQYF TGTGCCACCAGCAGAGATTCGGCGGTCCGTGAGCAGTACTTC
TRBJ2-3 TRBD2 NA TRBV20-1 CSVLAADTQYF TGCAGTGTTCTAGCGGCAGATACGCAGTATTTT
TRBJ1-2 NA NA TRBV20-1 CSARTAYGYTF TGCAGTGCCAGGACAGCCTATGGCTACACCTTC
TRBJ1-5 TRBD1 once TRBV7-2 CASSTRTGGQPQHF TGTGCCAGCAGCACCCGGACAGGGGGTCAGCCCCAGCATTTT
TRBJ1-5 NA NA TRBV19 CASSIGGVNQPQHF TGTGCCAGTAGTATTGGAGGGGTGAATCAGCCCCAGCATTTT
TRBJ1-4 NA NA TRBV7-6 CASSLAGVEGGKLFF TGTGCCAGCAGCTTAGCGGGGGTCGAAGGGGGAAAACTGTTTTTT
TRBJ2-7 TRBD2 NA TRBV30 CAWSRLAGEQYF TGTGCCTGGAGTCGGCTAGCGGGGGAGCAGTACTTC
TRBJ2-1 NA NA TRBV5-4 CASSPAPASNEQFF TGTGCCAGCAGCCCTGCCCCGGCTAGCAACGAGCAGTTCTTC
TRBJ1-1 TRBD1 few TRBV19 CASSIVLTGTGDEAFF TGTGCCAGTAGTATAGTCCTTACGGGGACAGGTGATGAAGCTTTCTTT
TRBJ2-3 NA NA TRBV6-6 CASRTHGDTQYF TGTGCCAGCAGGACCCACGGGGATACGCAGTATTTT
TRBJ2-3 NA NA TRBV30 CAWSVLLDTQYF TGTGCCTGGAGTGTACTATTAGATACGCAGTATTTT
TRBJ2-7 TRBD2 NA TRBV4-2 CASSQGHGAGFDEQYF TGTGCCAGCAGCCAGGGTCACGGAGCGGGGTTCGACGAGCAGTACTTC
TRBJ2-3 NA NA TRBV7-9 CASSLKLDTQYF TGTGCCAGCAGCTTAAAGCTGGATACGCAGTATTTT
TRBJ1-4 NA NA TRBV10-3 CAISEKSGGVGKLFF TGTGCCATCAGTGAGAAGTCGGGCGGGGTCGGAAAACTGTTTTTT
TRBJ2-5 TRBD2 NA TRBV7-8 CASRYSGGVQETQYF TGTGCCAGCAGATATAGCGGGGGGGTCCAAGAGACCCAGTACTTC
TRBJ2-3 TRBD2 NA TRBV7-2 CASSLAGSGGPTDTQYF TGTGCCAGCAGCTTAGCGGGTAGCGGGGGGCCTACAGATACGCAGTATTTT
TRBJ1-1 NA NA TRBV30 CAWSGMDLRLGTEAFF TGTGCCTGGAGCGGGATGGACTTAAGGTTAGGAACTGAAGCTTTCTTT
TRBJ2-4 NA NA TRBV5-6 CASSVRILGPGRNIQYF TGTGCCAGCAGCGTCCGTATTTTGGGCCCCGGTAGGAACATTCAGTACTTC
TRBJ2-5 TRBD2 few TRBV7-7 CASSQGTSGEETQYF TGTGCCAGCAGCCAAGGGACTAGCGGGGAAGAGACCCAGTACTTC
TRBJ1-2 NA NA TRBV27 CASSLQRAHYGYTF TGTGCCAGCAGTCTCCAACGAGCCCACTATGGCTACACCTTC
TRBJ1-5 NA NA TRBV2 CASSGIGRTSNQPQHF TGTGCCAGCAGTGGAATAGGGAGGACTAGCAATCAGCCCCAGCATTTT
TRBJ2-2 NA NA TRBV9 CASSPTLRVNTGELFF TGTGCCAGCAGCCCTACCCTCCGTGTCAACACCGGGGAGCTGTTTTTT
TRBJ2-5 NA NA TRBV7-8 CASSYGGRETQYF TGTGCCAGCTCATACGGGGGGCGGGAGACCCAGTACTTC
TRBJ2-7 TRBD1 NA TRBV5-5 CASSPGTAEQYF TGTGCCAGCAGCCCCGGGACAGCTGAGCAGTACTTC
TRBJ2-2 NA NA TRBV10-1 CASSVRGRDTGELFF TGCGCCAGCAGTGTTAGGGGCAGGGACACCGGGGAGCTGTTTTTT
TRBJ2-4 NA once TRBV5-1 CASSFSTGYGKNIQYF TGCGCCAGCAGCTTCTCCACAGGGTACGGCAAAAACATTCAGTACTTC
TRBJ2-2 TRBD2 few TRBV30 CAWSVQLAGNTGELFF TGTGCCTGGAGTGTACAACTAGCGGGGAACACCGGGGAGCTGTTTTTT
TRBJ2-2 NA many TRBV10-3 CASKGVVGGGELFF TGTGCCTCAAAGGGAGTAGTTGGCGGCGGGGAGCTGTTTTTT
TRBJ2-4 NA NA TRBV19 CASSSYEGVAKNIQYF TGTGCCAGTAGTAGCTACGAGGGGGTGGCCAAAAACATTCAGTACTTC
TRBJ1-2 NA few TRBV27 CASSLSSLWAQNYGYTF TGTGCCAGCAGTTTATCGTCATTGTGGGCACAGAACTATGGCTACACCTTC
TRBJ1-2 TRBD1 once TRBV5-1 CASSDRDRDGYTF TGCGCCAGCAGCGACCGGGACAGAGATGGCTACACCTTC
TRBJ1-1 NA NA TRBV5-1 CASSLDIAANTEAFF TGCGCCAGCAGCTTGGATATCGCGGCGAACACTGAAGCTTTCTTT
TRBJ2-7 TRBD2 few TRBV11-2 CASSVAGGLGEQYF TGTGCCAGCAGCGTGGCGGGGGGGCTCGGCGAGCAGTACTTC
TRBJ2-3 NA NA TRBV5-6 CASSLGAITDTQYF TGTGCCAGCAGCTTGGGGGCCATCACAGATACGCAGTATTTT
TRBJ2-4 TRBD1 NA TRBV12-5 CASGLQGAAKNIQYF TGTGCTAGTGGTTTGCAGGGGGCAGCCAAAAACATTCAGTACTTC
TRBJ2-5 TRBD1 NA TRBV7-8 CASSPQGAGETQYF TGTGCCAGCAGCCCCCAGGGGGCGGGGGAGACCCAGTACTTC
TRBJ1-3 TRBD1 NA TRBV27 CASSRTTGGLGNTIYF TGTGCCAGCAGCCGGACTACAGGGGGCTTAGGAAACACCATATATTTT
TRBJ2-5 NA NA TRBV19 CASSIRRQQETQYF TGTGCCAGTAGTATAAGGCGGCAGCAAGAGACCCAGTACTTC
TRBJ2-1 NA NA TRBV6-1 CASSEGGSHDEQFF TGTGCCAGCAGTGAAGGCGGGTCGCACGATGAGCAGTTCTTC
TRBJ1-4 NA NA TRBV30 CAWSTGINEKLFF TGTGCCTGGTCAACGGGGATTAATGAAAAACTGTTTTTT
TRBJ1-6 TRBD1 NA TRBV13 CASSLGQGALIKNSPLHF TGTGCCAGCAGCTTGGGACAGGGGGCGTTAATAAAGAATTCACCCCTCCACTTT
TRBJ1-6 TRBD1 NA TRBV30 CALGTAPNSPLHF TGTGCCTTAGGGACAGCGCCTAATTCACCCCTCCACTTT